A single sample gave rise to the 24 T cell receptor beta chains below, sequenced in a study of blood T cells in healthy people across ages. The second PCR ran roughly 6 to 11 cycles with a sample-barcoded 5' primer and J-beta primers. Using its own MiXCR run on the 5' RACE reads, TCRdb lists one record per CDR3 protein. The sample shows about 800,000 distinct CDR3 sequences, 35% to 50% of them seen only once. The sequencing sample was made of blood. The receptors originated from an elderly man in good health.

As concerns this clonotype: No conserved phenylalanine or tryptophan is present at the end of the CDR3, so a read error is the likely explanation. The V call is TRBV2, the J call TRBJ2-1, with 9 bases identical to TRBD2. Per germline, CDR1 SNHLY and CDR2 FYNNEI. The ends lost 8 bases at V and 4 bases at J; junction bases unmatched: 3. The CDR3 covers 13 residues. The CDR3 region has the DNA TGTGCCAGCCTAGCGGGAAGGTACAATGAGCAGTTCCTC. Its protein product is CASLAGRYNEQFL.

This clonotype was seen more than once but under ten times. V gene TRBV7-9 combines with J gene TRBJ1-1; D unclear. With 5 bases removed from V and 8 bases from J, the gap between germline ends came to 15 bases. Germline V lookup: CDR1 SEHNR, CDR2 FQNEAQ (reference sequence). This CDR3 contains 13 residues. The CDR3 protein is CASSRTTLEEAFF. The CDR3 coding sequence is TGTGCCAGCAGCCGGACGACACTTGAGGAAGCTTTCTTT. The full variable domain, in which reference TRBV7-9 and TRBJ1-1 provide the parts outside the CDR3, is DTGVSQNPRHKITKRGQNVTFRCDPISEHNRLYWYRQTLGQGPEFLTYFQNEAQLEKSRLLSDRFSAERPKGSFSTLEIQRTEQGDSAMYLCASSRTTLEEAFFGQGTRLTVV.

This clonotype was picked up many times. This chain connects TRBV6-2 or TRBV6-3 to TRBJ1-2; TRBD1 matches 7 bases. Germline V gives CDR1 MNHEY, CDR2 SVGEGT. Trimming at V came to 6 bases and at J to 5 bases, leaving 9 bases not matched to a gene. The CDR3 consists of 14 residues. CDR3 nucleotides: TGTGCCAGCAGCGTCCCTGGACAGGCATATGGCTACACCTTC. It codes for CASSVPGQAYGYTF.

The sample holds many counts of this clonotype. The chain has TRBV2 and TRBJ1-2; the match to TRBD1 covers 8 bases. Trimming cost V 9 bases and J 6 bases; bases outside gene matches: 12. The CDR3 consists of 14 residues. Germline V gene lookup returns CDR1 SNHLY and CDR2 FYNNEI. CDR3 bases: TGTGCCAGTACGACCGCACAGGGGGATAATGGCTACACCTTC. Encoded protein: CASTTAQGDNGYTF.

J is TRBJ2-4 and V is TRBV27; weak D call: TRBD1 (5 bases). Germline loops: CDR1 MNHEY, CDR2 SMNVEV (reference sequence). V was clipped by 5 bases and J by 5 bases, with 10 bases between them. This CDR3 has 13 residues. The CDR3 loop is CASSVGVENIQYF. The CDR3 DNA follows: TGTGCCAGCAGTGTAGGGGTCGAAAACATTCAGTACTTC.

This clonotype has just a few counts. The chain joins TRBV7-2 to TRBJ2-3; a possible D gene is TRBD2 (6 bases). Trimming stripped 7 bases from V and 0 bases from J, with 14 bases between. This CDR3 contains 15 residues. Germline CDR1 reads SGHTA; CDR2 reads FQGNSA. CDR3 amino acids: CASTGRGTSTDTQYF. The CDR3 DNA reads TGTGCCAGCACCGGGCGGGGTACTAGCACAGATACGCAGTATTTT.

This chain joins TRBV27 and TRBJ2-7, with D possibly TRBD1 on 7 matching bases. Germline V gene sequence: CDR1 MNHEY, CDR2 SMNVEV (reference sequence). Trimming pared 4 bases from V and 2 bases from J, leaving 15 bases between. The CDR3 is made up of 15 amino acids. The CDR3 loop is CASSYSGRGAYEQYF. CDR3 sequence (DNA): TGTGCCAGCAGTTATAGCGGCAGGGGGGCCTACGAGCAGTACTTC.

This clonotype was observed a single time. The chain employs TRBV14 and TRBJ2-1, with D unclear. Trimming removed 1 base from V and 5 bases from J, with 6 bases in between. CDR1 is SGHDN and CDR2 is FVKESK in the germline V gene. CDR3 length: 13 amino acids. CDR3 nucleotides: TGTGCCAGCAGCCAAGTTGACCACAATGAGCAGTTCTTC. It specifies CASSQVDHNEQFF. The full variable domain, its missing parts supplied by reference TRBV14 and TRBJ2-1, is EAGVTQFPSHSVIEKGQTVTLRCDPISGHDNLYWYRRVMGKEIKFLLHFVKESKQDESGMPNNRFLAERTGGTYSTLKVQPAELEDSGVYFCASSQVDHNEQFFGPGTRLTVL.

The CDR3 reads CASSDPGDFYGYTF. CDR3 nucleotide sequence: TGTGCCAGCAGTGATCCAGGAGACTTCTATGGCTACACCTTC. V is TRBV25-1 and J is TRBJ1-2; D ambiguous. This CDR3 spans 14 amino acids. Per the germline V gene, CDR1 is MGHDK and CDR2 is SYGVNS. V dropped 3 bases and J dropped 4 bases, with 12 bases sitting between them.

This clonotype occurred a few times. A much larger clone is a single base away; this may be a read error. The chain uses TRBV11-3 and TRBJ2-1; no clear D. V gave up 5 bases and J gave up 13 bases, with 15 bases separating them. Germline V gene lookup returns CDR1 SGHNT and CDR2 YENEEA. This CDR3 has 12 residues. The CDR3 is CASSPEAETQFF. CDR3 DNA: TGTGCCAGCAGCCCCGAGGCGGAGACCCAGTTCTTC.

This chain links TRBV6-5 with TRBJ2-6; 9 nucleotides match TRBD1. Germline-derived CDR1 and CDR2 are MNHEY and SVGAGI. The trim removed 6 bases at V and 4 bases at J, leaving 4 bases unmatched. There are 15 residues in the CDR3. CDR3 region: CASRRQGDGANVLTF. For the CDR3, the DNA is TGTGCCAGCAGACGACAGGGGGACGGGGCCAACGTCCTGACTTTC.

This clonotype was seen repeatedly, ten times or more. This chain connects TRBV10-1 to TRBJ2-3; D possibly corresponds to TRBD1 (5 bases). CDR1 and CDR2 (germline): WNHNN, SYGVQD (reference sequence). V lost 4 bases and J 8 bases, leaving 10 bases between the germline ends. The CDR3 contains 12 residues. CDR3 amino acids: CASSVGQGTQYF. The CDR3 DNA sequence: TGCGCCAGCAGTGTGGGGCAAGGTACGCAGTATTTT.

This clonotype showed up just a few times. This chain links TRBV5-7 with TRBJ2-3; no firm D call. Being an ORF, TRBV5-7 has a function that is uncertain. V lost 4 bases and J lost 1, with 13 bases in between. The CDR3 loop spans 15 amino acids. The CDR3 sequence: CASSLGPTCTDTQYF. The CDR3, as DNA: TGTGCCAGCAGCCTCGGGCCCACTTGCACAGATACGCAGTATTTT.

This rearrangement joins TRBV18 to TRBJ1-4, with a weak D call TRBD1 (6 bases). Germline V CDR1 and CDR2: KGHSH, LQKENI. This CDR3 spans 15 amino acids. V lost 5 bases to trimming and J lost 6 bases, with 16 bases between them. CDR3 in DNA: TGTGCCAGCTCATGGGGGACATCCGGACATGAAAAACTGTTTTTT. Amino acids: CASSWGTSGHEKLFF.

The chain joins TRBV14 to TRBJ2-5; a weak D match, TRBD1 (5 bases). The CDR3 sequence is 19 residues long. The germline V gene has CDR1 SGHDN and CDR2 FVKESK. V lost 0 bases to trimming and J lost 2 bases, with 22 bases between them. CDR3 protein: CASSQDRILQGILQETQYF. As DNA, the CDR3 is TGTGCCAGCAGCCAAGATAGAATTCTGCAGGGAATTTTGCAAGAGACCCAGTACTTC.

This rearrangement joins TRBV6-5 to TRBJ2-7; TRBD1 is a possible D gene (6 bases). Germline-derived CDR1 and CDR2 are MNHEY and SVGAGI. V was cut by 6 bases and J by 0 bases, with 18 bases left in between. This CDR3 comprises 16 residues. The CDR3 loop reads CASRPLGTSSSYEQYF. CDR3 in DNA: TGTGCCAGCAGACCCCTTGGGACATCCTCCTCCTACGAGCAGTACTTC.

This clonotype came up a few times. The V call is TRBV27, the J call TRBJ2-3; 8 bases are a match to TRBD2. The ends lost 4 bases at V and 2 bases at J; junction bases unmatched: 8. Germline V gene lookup returns CDR1 MNHEY and CDR2 SMNVEV (reference sequence). This CDR3 spans 16 amino acids. The CDR3 loop is CASSSLGREFTDTQYF. The CDR3 bases are TGTGCCAGCAGTTCTCTCGGGAGGGAGTTCACAGATACGCAGTATTTT.

The chain couples TRBV7-9 to TRBJ2-1; TRBD2 matches at 8 bases. The J call may be in error: the DNA end matches TRBJ2-7 better. The CDR3 totals 14 residues. Germline V gives CDR1 SEHNR, CDR2 FQNEAQ (reference sequence). The CDR3 loop is CASTFSGRTNEQYF. The CDR3, as DNA: TGTGCCAGCACGTTCAGCGGGAGAACAAATGAGCAGTACTTC.

This clonotype showed up many times. The chain has TRBV12-3 or TRBV12-4 and TRBJ2-1; D ambiguous. CDR3 length: 11 amino acids. Trimming removed 6 bases at V and 4 bases at J, with 4 bases between. CDR3 loop: CASRDYNEQFF. In nucleotides, the CDR3 is TGTGCCAGCAGGGATTACAATGAGCAGTTCTTC.

This clonotype was observed a handful of times. The chain couples TRBV5-1 to TRBJ2-7; 10 positions agree with TRBD2. The CDR3 runs 17 residues. The germline CDR1 and CDR2 sequences are SGHRS and YFSETQ. Unmatched junction bases numbered 7, after V lost 0 bases and J lost 1 base. The CDR3 sequence is CASSLAPAGGASYEQYF. DNA for the CDR3: TGCGCCAGCAGCTTGGCCCCAGCGGGAGGGGCTTCCTACGAGCAGTACTTC.

The gene calls are TRBV21-1 and TRBJ2-1; no DNA check was done on the table's D call, TRBD2. TRBV21-1 is marked as a pseudogene. This CDR3 is 20 amino acids long. The CDR3 sequence is CASSKDRSLGRRENFGEQFF. Written as DNA, the CDR3 is TGTGCCAGCAGCAAAGACCGGAGCCTGGGACGGCGGGAGAATTTCGGTGAGCAGTTCTTC.

V and J are TRBV19 and TRBJ2-3, with a possible D match to TRBD1 (5 bases). The germline V gene has CDR1 LNHDA and CDR2 SQIVND (reference sequence). The CDR3 is made up of 15 amino acids. V lost 7 bases and J 4 bases, leaving 18 bases between the germline ends. CDR3 residues: CASTSRQGAADTQYF. The CDR3 DNA reads as TGTGCCAGTACCTCGCGGCAGGGTGCGGCAGATACGCAGTATTTT.

The chain joins TRBV7-8 to TRBJ2-7; D is unresolved. The germline V and J ends were trimmed by 1 base and 3 bases, with 10 bases remaining between them. The CDR3 is 14 amino acids. CDR1 and CDR2 (germline): SGHVS, FQNEAQ. The CDR3 reads CASSLDLRIYEQYF. The CDR3 coding sequence is TGTGCCAGCAGCTTAGACCTCCGGATCTACGAGCAGTACTTC. Combining the CDR3 with reference TRBV7-8 and TRBJ2-7 gives the whole variable domain GAGVSQSPRYKVAKRGQDVALRCDPISGHVSLFWYQQALGQGPEFLTYFQNEAQLDKSGLPSDRFFAERPEGSVSTLKIQRTQQEDSAVYLCASSLDLRIYEQYFGPGTRLTVT.

The V and J genes are TRBV12-3 or TRBV12-4 and TRBJ2-4, with D perhaps matching TRBD2 (5 bases). Trimming cost V 6 bases and J 2 bases, with 14 bases left between them. The CDR3 has 15 residues. CDR3 nucleotide sequence: TGTGCCAGCAGGACAAACGGGGTGTCCAAAAACATTCAGTACTTC. Encoded protein: CASRTNGVSKNIQYF.